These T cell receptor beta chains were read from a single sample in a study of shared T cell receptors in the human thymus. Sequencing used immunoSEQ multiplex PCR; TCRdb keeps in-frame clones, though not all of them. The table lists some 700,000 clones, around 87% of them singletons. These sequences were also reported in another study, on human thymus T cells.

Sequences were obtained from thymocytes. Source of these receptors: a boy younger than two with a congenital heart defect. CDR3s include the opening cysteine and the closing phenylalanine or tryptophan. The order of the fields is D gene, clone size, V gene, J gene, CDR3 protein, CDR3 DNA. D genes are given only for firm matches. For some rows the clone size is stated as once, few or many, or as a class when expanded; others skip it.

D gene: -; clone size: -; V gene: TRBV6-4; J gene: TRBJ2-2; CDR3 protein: CASSDSTVDGELFF; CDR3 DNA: TGTGCCAGCAGTGACTCGACAGTAGACGGGGAGCTGTTTTTT
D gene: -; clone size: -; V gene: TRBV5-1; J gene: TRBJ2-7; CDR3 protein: CASSLGGRQGSYEQYF; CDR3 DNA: TGCGCCAGCAGCTTGGGAGGGAGGCAGGGCTCCTACGAGCAGTACTTC
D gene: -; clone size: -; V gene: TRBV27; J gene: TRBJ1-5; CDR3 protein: CASSLGRKKPQHF; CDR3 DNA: TGCGCCAGCAGTTTAGGGAGAAAGAAGCCCCAGCATTTT
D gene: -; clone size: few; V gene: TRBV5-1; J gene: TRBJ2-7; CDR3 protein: CASSLERGFTYEQYF; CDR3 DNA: TGCGCCAGCAGCTTGGAAAGGGGGTTCACCTACGAGCAGTACTTC
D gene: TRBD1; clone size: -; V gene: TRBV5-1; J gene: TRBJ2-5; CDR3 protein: CASSLAEMGTVKETQYF; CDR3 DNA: TGCGCCAGCAGCTTGGCCGAGATGGGGACAGTAAAAGAGACCCAGTACTTC
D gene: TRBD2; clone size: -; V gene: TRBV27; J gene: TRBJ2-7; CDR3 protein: CASSPPQRDSYEQYF; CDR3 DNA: TGTGCCAGCAGTCCCCCCCAGCGGGACTCCTACGAGCAGTACTTC
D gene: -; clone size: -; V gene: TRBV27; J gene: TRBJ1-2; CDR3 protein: CASSPRTDLNLNYGYTF; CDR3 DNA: TGTGCCAGCAGTCCCCGGACAGATTTAAACCTTAACTATGGCTACACCTTC
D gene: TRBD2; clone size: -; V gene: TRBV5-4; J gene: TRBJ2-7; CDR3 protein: CASSLYRTSGSSYEQYF; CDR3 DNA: TGTGCCAGCAGCTTGTATAGGACTAGCGGGAGCTCCTACGAGCAGTACTTC
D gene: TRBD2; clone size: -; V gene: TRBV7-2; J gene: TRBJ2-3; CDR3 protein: CASSPRDYLSSTDTQYF; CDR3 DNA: TGTGCCAGCAGCCCACGGGACTACCTCTCTAGCACAGATACGCAGTATTTT
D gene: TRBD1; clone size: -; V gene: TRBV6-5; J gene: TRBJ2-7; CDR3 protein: CASSTDRGLGEQYF; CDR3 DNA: TGTGCCAGCAGTACGGACAGGGGGCTTGGCGAGCAGTACTTC
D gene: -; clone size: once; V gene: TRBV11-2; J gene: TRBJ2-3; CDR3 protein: CASSSLKAAFSTDTQYF; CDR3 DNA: TGTGCCAGCAGCTCCCTAAAGGCGGCCTTTAGCACAGATACGCAGTATTTT
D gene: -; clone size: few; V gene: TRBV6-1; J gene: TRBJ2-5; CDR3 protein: CASESPRETQYF; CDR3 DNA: TGTGCCAGCGAGTCACCCCGGGAGACCCAGTACTTC
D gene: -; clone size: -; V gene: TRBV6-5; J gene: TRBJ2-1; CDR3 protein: CASSPQHNEQFF; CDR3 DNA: TGTGCCAGCAGCCCCCAACATAATGAGCAGTTCTTC
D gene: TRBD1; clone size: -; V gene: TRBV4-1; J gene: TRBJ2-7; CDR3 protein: CASSPRPHGWGQGDREVPGF; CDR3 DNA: TGCGCCAGCAGCCCACGCCCCCATGGGTGGGGCCAGGGCGACAGGGAAGTCCCGGGCTTC
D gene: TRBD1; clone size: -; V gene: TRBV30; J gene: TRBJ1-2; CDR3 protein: CAWTRTGALNYGYTF; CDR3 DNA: TGTGCCTGGACCCGGACAGGGGCTCTCAACTATGGCTACACCTTC
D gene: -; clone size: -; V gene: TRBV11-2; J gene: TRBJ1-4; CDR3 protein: CASRRFEVKKLFF; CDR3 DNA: TGTGCCAGCAGACGATTTGAGGTGAAAAAACTGTTTTTT
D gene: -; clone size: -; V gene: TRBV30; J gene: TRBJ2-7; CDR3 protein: CAWSASGWEYEQYF; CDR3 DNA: TGTGCCTGGAGTGCAAGCGGGTGGGAGTACGAGCAGTACTTC
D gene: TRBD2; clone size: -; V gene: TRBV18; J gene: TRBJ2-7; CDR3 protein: CASSNGTSGSSEQYF; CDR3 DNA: TGTGCCAGCTCAAACGGGACTAGCGGGAGTTCCGAGCAGTACTTC
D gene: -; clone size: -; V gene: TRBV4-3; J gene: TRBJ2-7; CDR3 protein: CASSQTVTGEDEQYF; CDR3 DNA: TGCGCCAGCAGCCAAACAGTCACAGGGGAGGACGAGCAGTACTTC
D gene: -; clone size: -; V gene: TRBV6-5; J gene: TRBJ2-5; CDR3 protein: CASSYGYGGETQYF; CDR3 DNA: TGTGCCAGCAGTTACGGGTATGGCGGGGAGACCCAGTACTTC
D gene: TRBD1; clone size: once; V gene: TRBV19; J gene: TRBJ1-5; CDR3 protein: CASRGQGAARQPQHF; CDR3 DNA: TGTGCCAGTAGAGGACAGGGGGCTGCCCGTCAGCCCCAGCATTTT
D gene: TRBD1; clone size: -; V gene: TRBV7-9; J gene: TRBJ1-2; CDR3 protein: CASSLASPIQGDGYTF; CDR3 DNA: TGTGCCAGCAGCTTAGCGAGCCCGATACAGGGGGATGGCTACACCTTC
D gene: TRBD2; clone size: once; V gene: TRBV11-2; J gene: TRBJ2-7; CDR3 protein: CASSPRGGRSHEQYF; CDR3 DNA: TGTGCCAGCAGCCCTCGGGGGGGGAGGTCTCACGAGCAGTACTTC